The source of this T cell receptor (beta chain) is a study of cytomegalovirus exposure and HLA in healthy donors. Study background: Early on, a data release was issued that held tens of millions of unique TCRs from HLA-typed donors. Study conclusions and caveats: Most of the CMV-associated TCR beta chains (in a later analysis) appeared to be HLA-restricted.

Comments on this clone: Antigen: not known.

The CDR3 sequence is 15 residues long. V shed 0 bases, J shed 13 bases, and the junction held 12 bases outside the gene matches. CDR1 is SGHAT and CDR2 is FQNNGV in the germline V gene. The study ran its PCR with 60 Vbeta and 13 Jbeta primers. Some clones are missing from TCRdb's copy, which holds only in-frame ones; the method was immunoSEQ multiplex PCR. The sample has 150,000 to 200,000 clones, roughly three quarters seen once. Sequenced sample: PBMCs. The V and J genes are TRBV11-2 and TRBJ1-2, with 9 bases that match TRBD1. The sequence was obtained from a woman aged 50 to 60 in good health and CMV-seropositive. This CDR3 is CASSLDLGTGTRLTF. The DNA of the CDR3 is TGTGCCAGCAGCTTAGATCTGGGGACAGGGACCCGGCTCACCTTC.